These 28 T cell receptor beta chains were sequenced from one sample in a study of tumor-infiltrating lymphocytes in primary liver carcinoma. Unsorted bulk tissue, about 19-32 mg of it, served as the source for co-extraction of RNA and DNA. The input was approximately 500 ng total RNA; TCR beta cDNA was made from it with a constant-region primer. ARM-PCR, slightly modified, supplied the TCR beta libraries through three nested multiplex PCR rounds. Researchers ran the first two PCR rounds for roughly 11 cycles each with TRBV1-TRBV30 forward primers and a C-beta reverse primer. TCRdb recomputed calls from the multiplex PCR reads with MiXCR, one row per CDR3 protein. This table has 20,000 to 25,000 distinct CDR3 sequences, roughly 79% appearing once. The sample was liver tumor tissue from sampling region 1. Subset of the sample: tumor region T1, superior pole. The receptors derive from a woman aged 25 to 45 with primary liver carcinoma and hepatitis B virus infection.

As for this clonotype: The junction departs from the called germline gene at one end, perhaps through a read error. V usage is TRBV28 and J usage is TRBJ2-2; 8 bases line up with TRBD2. This CDR3 contains 13 residues. The V gene's germline CDR1 is MDHEN and CDR2 SYDVKM. CDR3 bases: TGTGACAGGAGTTTGAGCGGGAGCGGGGAGCTATTTTTT. Protein product: CDRSLSGSGELFF.

This clonotype showed up just a few times. V is TRBV11-1 and J is TRBJ1-1; possibly TRBD1 for D (6 bases). The CDR3 sequence is 15 residues long. The germline CDR1 and CDR2 sequences are SGHAT and FQDESV (reference sequence). V was shortened by 5 bases and J by 0 bases, with 13 bases between the two germline ends. In DNA, the CDR3 is TGTGCCAGCAGCCCCCGGACAGTCATGAACACTGAAGCTTTCTTT. This gives the protein CASSPRTVMNTEAFF.

This clonotype was counted once. The J gene is TRBJ2-1, the V gene TRBV4-3; D is unresolved. CDR3 length: 16 amino acids. Between the trimmed V and J ends, which lost 0 bases and 0 bases, there was a span of 9 bases. Germline V lookup: CDR1 LGHNA, CDR2 YSLEER. The CDR3 DNA sequence: TGCGCCAGCAGCCAAGATGAGGAAAACTCCTACAATGAGCAGTTCTTC. Translated: CASSQDEENSYNEQFF.

A note on this clonotype: The junction does not match germline at one end; this may be a read error. The chain is built from TRBV19 and TRBJ1-1; 7 positions agree with TRBD1. Germline V lookup: CDR1 LNHDA, CDR2 SQIVND (reference sequence). This CDR3 spans 16 amino acids. CDR3 protein: CTSSAESTQGHKEAFF. CDR3 nucleotide sequence: TGTACCAGTAGTGCCGAGTCTACACAGGGGCACAAGGAAGCTTTCTTT.

This clonotype appeared a few times. Its ends do not fully match the called genes, so a read error is possible. V usage is TRBV30 and J usage is TRBJ2-5; D unresolved. CDR1 and CDR2 from the germline V gene are GTSNPN and SVGIG (reference sequence). CDR3 length: 11 amino acids. The CDR3 region has the DNA TGTGCCTGGAGTTTGACGGAGACTCAGTGCTTC. It encodes CAWSLTETQCF. Using reference TRBV30 and TRBJ2-5 for the parts outside the CDR3, the full variable domain is SQTIHQWPATLVQPVGSPLSLECTVEGTSNPNLYWYRQAAGRGLQLLFYSVGIGQISSEVPQNLSASRPQDRQFILSSKKLLLSDSGFYLCAWSLTETQCFGPGTRLLVL.

Worth noting for this clonotype: Its ends do not fully match the called genes, so a read error is possible. The gene calls are TRBV30 and TRBJ1-1; D is possibly TRBD1 (5 bases). Germline V gene data show CDR1 as GTSNPN and CDR2 as SVGIG (reference sequence). The CDR3 is 12 amino acids. The CDR3 loop is CALEGLNTEAIF. The CDR3 DNA reads TGTGCCCTAGAGGGACTGAACACTGAGGCTATCTTT.

A remark on this clonotype: The CDR3 carries no conserved terminal phenylalanine or tryptophan, so it likely arises from a read error. The limits of the CDR3 on the DNA are not certain, so only TCRdb's listed CDR3 is given. The chain joins TRBV14 to TRBJ2-7; the table's D call of TRBD2 was not tested on the DNA. Inclusive of both ends, the CDR3 amounts to 15 amino acids. CDR1 is SGHDN, CDR2 FVKESK, per germline. The CDR3 here is CASSQVAGTDYVLYL.

Concerning this clonotype: A clone one base away is much larger, so this may be a read error. The chain has TRBV29-1 and TRBJ2-7, with TRBD1 matching over 7 bases. V was pared by 5 bases and J by 2 bases, with 9 bases of the junction left unmatched. The CDR3 runs to 14 residues. Germline values: CDR1 SQVTM, CDR2 ANQGSEA. The CDR3 DNA reads TGCAGCGTTATAACAGGGGACAGCCCCTACGAGCAGTACTTC. As protein: CSVITGDSPYEQYF.

Points on this clonotype: The missing conserved phenylalanine or tryptophan at the end of this CDR3 makes a read error likely. The chain is built from TRBV11-2 and TRBJ2-1; 12 nucleotides align to TRBD2. Trimming removed 9 bases from V and 8 bases from J; junction bases left unmatched: 17. The CDR3 totals 17 residues. CDR1 is SGHAT and CDR2 is FQNNGV in the germline V gene. The CDR3 region is CASSLTSGRFPCDEQFL. The CDR3 bases are TGTGCCAGTAGCCTTACTAGCGGGAGGTTCCCATGCGATGAGCAGTTCTTA.

Note on this clonotype: As the CDR3 is not closed by the conserved phenylalanine or tryptophan, this likely results from a read error. No DNA is shown, since the ends of the CDR3 on it are uncertain; the CDR3 is the one TCRdb lists. The chain joins TRBV20-1 to TRBJ2-7; the tabulated D call, TRBD2, remains unverified against the DNA. The V gene's germline CDR1 is DFQATT and CDR2 SNEGSKA (reference sequence). From its first to its last residue, the CDR3 has 14 amino acids. The CDR3 sequence: CSASQLAGLNEQHI.

Details on this clonotype: A read error is possible here, since a much larger clone lies one base away. The J gene is TRBJ2-1, the V gene TRBV20-1, with D unclear. Germline assignment: CDR1 DFQATT and CDR2 SNEGSKA (reference sequence). The CDR3 has 11 amino acids. CDR3 DNA sequence: TGCAGGCCAAAAGCGAGCAATGAGCAGTTCTTC. It yields the protein CRPKASNEQFF.

The chain employs TRBV6-5 and TRBJ1-1; D is undetermined. The CDR3 consists of 13 residues. The germline V gene has CDR1 MNHEY and CDR2 SVGAGI. The germline V and J ends were trimmed by 7 bases and 5 bases, with 14 bases remaining between them. The CDR3 region has the DNA TGTGCCAGCAATCAACAGAGGTCAACTGAAGCTTTCTTT. It codes for CASNQQRSTEAFF.

V and J are TRBV11-3 and TRBJ1-6; no clear D gene. The V end was cut by 3 bases, the J end by 5 bases, with 11 bases between. Germline V gene data show CDR1 as SGHNT and CDR2 as YENEEA. The CDR3 sequence is 15 residues long. The chain's CDR3 is CASSFKQSHNSPLHF. As DNA, the CDR3 is TGTGCCAGCAGCTTTAAGCAGAGCCATAATTCACCCCTCCACTTT. Variable domain in full (rest from reference TRBV11-3 and TRBJ1-6): EAGVVQSPRYKIIEKKQPVAFWCNPISGHNTLYWYLQNLGQGPELLIRYENEEAVDDSQLPKDRFSAERLKGVDSTLKIQPAELGDSAVYLCASSFKQSHNSPLHFGNGTRLTVT.

This clonotype showed up just once. A read error is likely, as this CDR3 ends without the conserved phenylalanine or tryptophan. The J gene is TRBJ1-1, the V gene TRBV5-6; the D gene is possibly TRBD1 (6 bases). CDR1 is SGHDT and CDR2 is YYEEEE in the germline V gene. The CDR3 contains 13 residues. In nucleotides, the CDR3 is TGTGTCAGCACCTTTTGGGGCCGCAGGGGAGCTTTCCTT. Residues: CVSTFWGRRGAFL.

Of note for this clonotype: A much larger clone differs from this one at a single base, so this may be a read error. The chain is built from TRBV18 and TRBJ1-5; D ambiguous. The CDR3 is 14 amino acids. Germline V gives CDR1 KGHSH, CDR2 LQKENI. The V end lost 8 bases, the J end lost 2 bases, and 13 bases lay between the germline ends. In nucleotides, the CDR3 is TGTGCCAGCCCTCAGTGGGTTGGCAATCAGCCCCAGCATTTT. This gives the protein CASPQWVGNQPQHF.

DNA for the CDR3: TGTGCCAGCAGTGACGTAGCGGGAGGGTCCACAGATACGCAGTATTTT. Translation gives CASSDVAGGSTDTQYF. This chain uses TRBV6-4 with TRBJ2-3, with 11 bases matching TRBD2. There are 16 residues in the CDR3. Germline CDR1 MRHNA, CDR2 SNTAGT. Trimming took 2 bases from V and 2 from J; bases not matched to a gene: 3.

The CDR3 loop is CAIGWAGTQYF. The CDR3 bases are TGTGCCATCGGCTGGGCAGGTACGCAGTATTTT. The rearrangement links TRBV28 to TRBJ2-3; no reliable D call. This CDR3 region has 11 residues. V was clipped by 10 bases and J by 8 bases, with 13 bases between them. In germline, CDR1 is MDHEN, CDR2 SYDVKM.

In DNA, the CDR3 is TGTGCCAGCACCTACACGGGGGGCGGTGGCTACACCTTC. It yields the protein CASTYTGGGGYTF. The chain joins TRBV6-5 to TRBJ1-2; maybe TRBD1 (6 bases). Trimming stripped 7 bases from V and 7 bases from J, with 16 bases between. CDR1 is MNHEY, CDR2 SVGAGI, per germline. This CDR3 comprises 13 residues.

This clonotype was seen a few times. V and J are TRBV15 and TRBJ2-2; D remains ambiguous. The CDR3 consists of 13 residues. Germline V CDR1 and CDR2: LNHNV, YYDKDF (reference sequence). V was pared by 3 bases and J by 4 bases, with 6 bases between. CDR3 DNA sequence: TGTGCCACCAGCAGCGCCGCCACCGGGGAGCTGTTTTTT. Its translation is CATSSAATGELFF.

This clonotype was recorded only once. The J gene is TRBJ2-5, the V gene TRBV29-1; tentatively, D is TRBD1 or TRBD2 (5 bases each). CDR1 is SQVTM, CDR2 ANQGSEA, per germline. With 5 bases removed from V and 5 bases from J, the gap between germline ends came to 21 bases. This CDR3 has 15 amino acids. CDR3 in DNA: TGCAGCGTTCAGACCGGAAGGGGAGCGAGGGAGACCCAGTACTTC. It translates to CSVQTGRGARETQYF.

The gene calls are TRBV4-3 and TRBJ1-2; D ambiguous. The length of the CDR3 is 14 residues. CDR1 is LGHNA and CDR2 is YSLEER in the germline V gene. Between the trimmed V and J ends, which lost 5 bases and 8 bases, there was a span of 18 bases. CDR3 DNA: TGCGCCAGCAGCGCCGAGTCGGAGATCTACGGCTACACCTTC. Translating gives CASSAESEIYGYTF.

This clonotype was seen just once. A read error may be the cause here, since a much bigger clone is one base away. The chain carries TRBV12-3 or TRBV12-4 and TRBJ2-6; no clear D. V lost 7 bases to trimming and J lost 2 bases, with 12 bases between them. This CDR3 spans 15 amino acids. CDR3 region: CASTWTAPGANVLTF. The CDR3 DNA reads TGTGCCAGCACGTGGACCGCTCCTGGGGCCAACGTCCTGACTTTC.

The rearrangement uses TRBV11-2 and TRBJ1-6, with TRBD1 matching 10 bases. The CDR3 totals 14 residues. The J segment lost 10 bases and the V segment lost 11 bases, leaving 11 bases of the junction unmatched. CDR1 SGHAT and CDR2 FQNNGV come from the germline V gene. CDR3 amino acids: CAGGTGTGDSPLHF. CDR3 in DNA: TGTGCCGGCGGGACAGGGACAGGGGACTCACCCCTCCACTTT.

V is TRBV6-5 and J is TRBJ1-6; D not certain. The CDR3 covers 15 residues. The germline V gene encodes CDR1 MNHEY and CDR2 SVGAGI. Trimming took off 6 bases at V and 9 bases at J, with 18 bases between the two ends. This chain's CDR3 is CASSERSAPRSPLHF. The CDR3 DNA reads TGTGCCAGCAGCGAAAGGAGTGCCCCCCGTTCACCCCTCCACTTT.

This chain links TRBV11-2 with TRBJ1-1; TRBD1 is a possible D gene (6 bases). The CDR3 covers 20 residues. Trimming removed 5 bases from V and 6 bases from J, with 34 bases in between. CDR1 and CDR2 from the germline V gene are SGHAT and FQNNGV. CDR3 bases: TGTGCCAGCAGCGCTCGGGACACGGGGCGCAAGAGTTGGAGTAACTCTGAAGCTTTCTTT. Protein sequence: CASSARDTGRKSWSNSEAFF.

V and J are TRBV5-1 and TRBJ2-2; 13 positions match TRBD2. Germline assignment: CDR1 SGHRS and CDR2 YFSETQ. The J segment lost 6 bases and the V segment lost 4 bases, leaving 9 bases of the junction unmatched. The CDR3 sequence is 17 residues long. The DNA for the CDR3 is TGCGCCAGCAGCCTGACCAGGACTAGCGGGAGCGCCGGGGAGCTGTTTTTT. Residues: CASSLTRTSGSAGELFF.

A word on this clonotype: A single base separates this from a much larger clone, so it may be a read error. The J gene is TRBJ1-1, the V gene TRBV7-2; D possibly corresponds to TRBD1 (5 bases). The CDR3 extends over 13 amino acids. Germline lookup yields CDR1 SGHTA and CDR2 FQGNSA. CDR3: CASGLVVQGGAFF. CDR3 in DNA: TGTGCCAGCGGCTTAGTAGTTCAGGGTGGAGCTTTCTTT.

Points on this clonotype: An end of the junction differs from the germline gene, which may be a read error. The CDR3 nucleotides are TGTGCCAGCAGTTTCTTTGATAACTCCTACGATGAGCAGTTCTTC. It is translated as CASSFFDNSYDEQFF. The chain has TRBV6-5 and TRBJ2-1; D gene unclear. Germline V gene sequence: CDR1 MNHEY, CDR2 SVGAGI. The length of the CDR3 is 15 residues.